This T cell receptor (beta chain) was sequenced during a study of regulatory T cells in long-lasting Graves disease. Sample time point: newly diagnosed GD, antithyroid drugs for less than 3 months. With RNA extracted from PBMCs as input, the TCR library was made. Diagnosing Graves' disease relied on the American Thyroid Association guidelines. Germline loops: CDR1 MNHNS, CDR2 SASEGT. The CDR3 runs 15 residues. V lost 7 bases, J lost 2 bases, and 8 bases stayed unmatched. Arm-PCR of CDR3 regions and iRepertoire HTBI primers were the basis on which TCR beta libraries were built. TCRdb recomputed calls from the multiplex PCR reads with MiXCR, one row per CDR3 protein. The sample contains some 330,000 distinct CDR3 sequences, approximately 12% of which appear only once. These data were also reused for a study on T cells in Graves' hyperthyroidism and ophthalmopathy.

This chain joins TRBV6-1 and TRBJ1-2, with 9 bases aligning to TRBD1. This receptor was obtained from a woman aged 18-29 years with Graves disease. Sample: peripheral blood mononuclear cells (PBMCs), taken at new diagnosis, from a patient treated with antithyroid drugs. The CDR3 DNA follows: TGTGCCAGCACAACAGGACAGGGGCCCAACTATGGCTACACCTTC. It yields the protein CASTTGQGPNYGYTF.